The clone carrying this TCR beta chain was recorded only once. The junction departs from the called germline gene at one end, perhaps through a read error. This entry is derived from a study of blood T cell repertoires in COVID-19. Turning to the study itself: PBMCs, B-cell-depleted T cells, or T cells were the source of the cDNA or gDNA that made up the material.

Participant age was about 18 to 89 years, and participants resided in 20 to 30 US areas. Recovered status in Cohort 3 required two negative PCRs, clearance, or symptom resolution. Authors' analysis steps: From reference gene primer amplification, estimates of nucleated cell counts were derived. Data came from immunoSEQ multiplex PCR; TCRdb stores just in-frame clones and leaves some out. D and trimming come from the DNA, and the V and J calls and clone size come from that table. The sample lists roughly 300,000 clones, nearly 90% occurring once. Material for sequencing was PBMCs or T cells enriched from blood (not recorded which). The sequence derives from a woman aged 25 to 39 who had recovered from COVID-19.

CDR3 bases: TGTGCCAGCACTTACGAAGGTCTGAGGGAGCAGTACTTC. Amino acid sequence: CASTYEGLREQYF. V gene TRBV6-5 combines with J gene TRBJ2-7; D is unresolved. This CDR3 is 13 amino acids long. The germline CDR1 and CDR2 sequences are MNHEY and SVGAGI.